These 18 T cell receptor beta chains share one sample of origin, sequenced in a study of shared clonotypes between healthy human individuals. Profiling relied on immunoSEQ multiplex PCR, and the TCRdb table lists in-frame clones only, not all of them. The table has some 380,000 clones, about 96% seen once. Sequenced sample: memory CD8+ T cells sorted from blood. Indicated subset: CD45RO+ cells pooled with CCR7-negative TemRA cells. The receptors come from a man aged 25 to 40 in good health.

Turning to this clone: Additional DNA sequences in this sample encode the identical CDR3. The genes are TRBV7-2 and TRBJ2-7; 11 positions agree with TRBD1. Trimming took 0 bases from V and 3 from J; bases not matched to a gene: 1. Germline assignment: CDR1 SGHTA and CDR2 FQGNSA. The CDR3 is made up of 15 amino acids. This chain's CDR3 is CASSLAGTGGYEQYF. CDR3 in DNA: TGTGCCAGCAGCTTAGCCGGGACAGGGGGCTACGAGCAGTACTTC.

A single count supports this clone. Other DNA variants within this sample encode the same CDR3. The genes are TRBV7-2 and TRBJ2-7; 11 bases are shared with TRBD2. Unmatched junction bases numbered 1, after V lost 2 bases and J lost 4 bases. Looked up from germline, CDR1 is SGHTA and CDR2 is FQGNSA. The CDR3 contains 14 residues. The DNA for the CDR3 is TGTGCCAGCAGCTTAACTAGCGGGAGTTACGAGCAGTACTTC. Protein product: CASSLTSGSYEQYF.

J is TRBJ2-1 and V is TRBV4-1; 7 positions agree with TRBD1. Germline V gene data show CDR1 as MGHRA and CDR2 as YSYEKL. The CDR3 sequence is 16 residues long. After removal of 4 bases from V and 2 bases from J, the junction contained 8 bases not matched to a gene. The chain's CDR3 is CASSLIPTGPYNEQFF. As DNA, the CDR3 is TGCGCCAGCAGCCTGATCCCGACAGGGCCCTACAATGAGCAGTTCTTC.

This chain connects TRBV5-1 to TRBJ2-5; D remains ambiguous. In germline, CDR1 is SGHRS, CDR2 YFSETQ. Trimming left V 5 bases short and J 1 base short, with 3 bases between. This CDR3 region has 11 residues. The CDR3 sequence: CASRGQETQYF. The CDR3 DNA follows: TGCGCCAGCAGGGGCCAAGAGACCCAGTACTTC.

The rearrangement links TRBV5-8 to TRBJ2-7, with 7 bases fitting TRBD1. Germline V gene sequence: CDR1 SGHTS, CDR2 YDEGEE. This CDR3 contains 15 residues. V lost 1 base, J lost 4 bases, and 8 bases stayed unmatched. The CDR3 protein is CASSLRDSTLYEQYF. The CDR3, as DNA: TGTGCCAGCAGCTTGAGGGACAGCACTTTATACGAGCAGTACTTC.

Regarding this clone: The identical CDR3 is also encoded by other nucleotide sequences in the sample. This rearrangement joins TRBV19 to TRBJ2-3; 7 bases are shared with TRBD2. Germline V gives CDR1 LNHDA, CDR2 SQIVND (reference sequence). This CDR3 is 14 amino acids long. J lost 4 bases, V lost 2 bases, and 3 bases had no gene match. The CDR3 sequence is CASSISGGADTQYF. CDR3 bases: TGTGCCAGTAGTATATCTGGGGGGGCAGATACGCAGTATTTT.

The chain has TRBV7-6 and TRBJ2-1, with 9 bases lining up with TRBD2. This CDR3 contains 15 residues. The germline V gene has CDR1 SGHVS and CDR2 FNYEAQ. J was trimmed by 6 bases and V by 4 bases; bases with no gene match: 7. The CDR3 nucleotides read TGTGCCAGCAGCTGGACTAGCGCGTATTTCAATGAGCAGTTCTTC. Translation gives CASSWTSAYFNEQFF.

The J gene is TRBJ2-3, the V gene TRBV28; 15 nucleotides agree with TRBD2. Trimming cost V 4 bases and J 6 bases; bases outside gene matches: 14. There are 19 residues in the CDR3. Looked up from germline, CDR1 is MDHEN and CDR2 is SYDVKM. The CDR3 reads CASSSPAPGLAGGGDTQYF. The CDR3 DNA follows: TGTGCCAGCAGTTCCCCGGCGCCGGGACTAGCGGGAGGTGGGGATACGCAGTATTTT.

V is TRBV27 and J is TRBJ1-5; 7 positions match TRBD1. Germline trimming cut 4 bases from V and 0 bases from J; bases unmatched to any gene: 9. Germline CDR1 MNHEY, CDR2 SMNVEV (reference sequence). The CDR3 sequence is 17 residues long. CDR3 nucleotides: TGTGCCAGCAGTTCGATAGGACAGGCACATAGCAATCAGCCCCAGCATTTT. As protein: CASSSIGQAHSNQPQHF.

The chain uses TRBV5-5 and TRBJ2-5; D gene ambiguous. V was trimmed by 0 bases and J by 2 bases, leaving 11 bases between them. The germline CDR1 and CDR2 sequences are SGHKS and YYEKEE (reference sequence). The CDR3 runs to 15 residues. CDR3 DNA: TGTGCCAGCAGCTTGGGCCCGGGCCGACAAGAGACCCAGTACTTC. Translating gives CASSLGPGRQETQYF. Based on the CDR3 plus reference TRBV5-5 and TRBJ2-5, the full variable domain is DAGVTQSPTHLIKTRGQQVTLRCSPISGHKSVSWYQQVLGQGPQFIFQYYEKEERGRGNFPDRFSARQFPNYSSELNVNALLLGDSALYLCASSLGPGRQETQYFGPGTRLLVL.

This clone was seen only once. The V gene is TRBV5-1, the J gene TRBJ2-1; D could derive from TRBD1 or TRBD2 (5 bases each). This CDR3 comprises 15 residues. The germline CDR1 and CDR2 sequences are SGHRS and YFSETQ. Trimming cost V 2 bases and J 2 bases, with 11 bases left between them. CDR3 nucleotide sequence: TGCGCCAGCAGCTTCGGGACGGGGACCTACAATGAGCAGTTCTTC. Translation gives CASSFGTGTYNEQFF.

This chain's CDR3 is CASRGTGSSYEQYF. The CDR3 bases are TGTGCCAGCAGGGGGACAGGGAGTTCGTACGAGCAGTACTTC. The rearrangement joins TRBV28 to TRBJ2-7; TRBD1 matches 9 bases. Germline V gene lookup returns CDR1 MDHEN and CDR2 SYDVKM. The V and J ends lost 6 bases and 4 bases, in that order; junction bases with no gene match: 7. This CDR3 is 14 amino acids long. Filled out from reference TRBV28 and TRBJ2-7, the complete variable domain reads DVKVTQSSRYLVKRTGEKVFLECVQDMDHENMFWYRQDPGLGLRLIYFSYDVKMKEKGDIPEGYSVSREKKERFSLILESASTNQTSMYLCASRGTGSSYEQYFGPGTRLTVT.

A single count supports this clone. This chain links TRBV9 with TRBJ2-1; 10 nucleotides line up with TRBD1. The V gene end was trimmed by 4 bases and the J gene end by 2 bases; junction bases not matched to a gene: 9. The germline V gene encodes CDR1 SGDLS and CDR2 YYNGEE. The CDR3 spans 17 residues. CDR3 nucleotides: TGTGCCAGCAGCAGGACAGGGGGGACGATCACCTACAATGAGCAGTTCTTC. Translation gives CASSRTGGTITYNEQFF.

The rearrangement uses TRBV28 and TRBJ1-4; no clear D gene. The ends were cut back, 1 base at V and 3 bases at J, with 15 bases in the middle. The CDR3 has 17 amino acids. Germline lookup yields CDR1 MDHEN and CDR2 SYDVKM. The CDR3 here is CASSLFRSIGANEKLFF. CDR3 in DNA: TGTGCCAGCAGTTTATTTCGCTCGATCGGGGCTAATGAAAAACTGTTTTTT.

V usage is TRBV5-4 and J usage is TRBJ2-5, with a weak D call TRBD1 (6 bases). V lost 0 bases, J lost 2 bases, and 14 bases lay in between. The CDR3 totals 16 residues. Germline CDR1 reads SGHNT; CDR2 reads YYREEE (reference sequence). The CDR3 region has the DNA TGTGCCAGCAGCTTGGCCCTCAGGGGAAGGCAAGAGACCCAGTACTTC. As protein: CASSLALRGRQETQYF. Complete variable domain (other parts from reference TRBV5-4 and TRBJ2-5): ETGVTQSPTHLIKTRGQQVTLRCSSQSGHNTVSWYQQALGQGPQFIFQYYREEENGRGNFPPRFSGLQFPNYSSELNVNALELDDSALYLCASSLALRGRQETQYFGPGTRLLVL.

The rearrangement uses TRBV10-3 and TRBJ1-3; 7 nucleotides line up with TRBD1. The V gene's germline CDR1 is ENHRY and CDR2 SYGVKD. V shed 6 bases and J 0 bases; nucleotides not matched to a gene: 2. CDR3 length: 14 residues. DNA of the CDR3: TGTGCCATCAGAGGGACAGTCTCTGGAAACACCATATATTTT. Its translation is CAIRGTVSGNTIYF.

CDR3 nucleotides: TGCGCCAGCAGCTTTCGGGCAGGGCCTAGCACAGATACGCAGTATTTT. It yields the protein CASSFRAGPSTDTQYF. V gene TRBV5-1 combines with J gene TRBJ2-3, with a tentative D call TRBD1 (5 bases). Germline V gene sequence: CDR1 SGHRS, CDR2 YFSETQ. The V end lost 2 bases, the J end lost 0 bases, and 13 bases lay between the germline ends. The CDR3 is 16 residues long.

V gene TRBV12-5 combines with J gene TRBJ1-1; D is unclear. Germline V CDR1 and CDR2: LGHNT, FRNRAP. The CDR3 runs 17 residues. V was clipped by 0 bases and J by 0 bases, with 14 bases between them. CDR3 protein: CASGLVRSEWLNTEAFF. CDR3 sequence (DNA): TGTGCTAGTGGTTTGGTACGGTCTGAATGGTTGAACACTGAAGCTTTCTTT.